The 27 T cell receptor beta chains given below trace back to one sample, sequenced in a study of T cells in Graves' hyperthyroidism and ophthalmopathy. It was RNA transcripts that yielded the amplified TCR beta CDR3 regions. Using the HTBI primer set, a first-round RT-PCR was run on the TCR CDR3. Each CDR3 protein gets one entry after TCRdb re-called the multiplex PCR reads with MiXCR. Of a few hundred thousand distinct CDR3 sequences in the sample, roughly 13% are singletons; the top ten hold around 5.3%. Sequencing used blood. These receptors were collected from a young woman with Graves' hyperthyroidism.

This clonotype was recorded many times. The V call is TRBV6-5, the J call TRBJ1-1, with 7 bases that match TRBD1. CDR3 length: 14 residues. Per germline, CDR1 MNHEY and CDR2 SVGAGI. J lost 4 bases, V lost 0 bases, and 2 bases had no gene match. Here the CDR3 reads CASSYSDRATEAFF. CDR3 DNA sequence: TGTGCCAGCAGTTACTCAGACAGGGCCACTGAAGCTTTCTTT.

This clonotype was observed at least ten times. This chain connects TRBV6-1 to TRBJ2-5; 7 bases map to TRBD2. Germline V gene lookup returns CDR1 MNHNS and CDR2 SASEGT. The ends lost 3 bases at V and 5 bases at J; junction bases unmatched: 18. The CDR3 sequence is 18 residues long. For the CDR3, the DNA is TGTGCCAGCAGTGAGGGCCGAGCGGGACGGTGGGAGGGGGAGACCCAGTACTTC. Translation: CASSEGRAGRWEGETQYF.

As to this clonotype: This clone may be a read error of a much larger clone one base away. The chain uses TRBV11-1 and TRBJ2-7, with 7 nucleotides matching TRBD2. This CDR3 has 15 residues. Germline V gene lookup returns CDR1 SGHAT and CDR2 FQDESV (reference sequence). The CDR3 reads CASRLAAGVSYEQYF. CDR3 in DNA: TGTGCCAGCCGCTTAGCTGCGGGGGTGTCCTACGAGCAGTACTTC.

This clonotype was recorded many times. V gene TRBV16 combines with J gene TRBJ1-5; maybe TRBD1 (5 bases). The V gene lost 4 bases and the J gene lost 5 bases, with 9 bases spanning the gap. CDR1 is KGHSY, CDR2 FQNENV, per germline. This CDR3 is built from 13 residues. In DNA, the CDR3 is TGTGCCAGCAGCCCCCCGGGGGATCAGCCCCAGCATTTT. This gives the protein CASSPPGDQPQHF.

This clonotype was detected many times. The CDR3 sequence is CASSSSDRRVSYEQYF. Written as DNA, the CDR3 is TGTGCCAGCAGCTCTTCGGACAGGAGGGTCTCCTACGAGCAGTACTTC. The rearrangement links TRBV11-2 to TRBJ2-7, with TRBD1 as a possible D gene (7 bases). V was pared by 4 bases and J by 0 bases, with 16 bases between. The CDR3 is 16 residues long. The germline V gene encodes CDR1 SGHAT and CDR2 FQNNGV.

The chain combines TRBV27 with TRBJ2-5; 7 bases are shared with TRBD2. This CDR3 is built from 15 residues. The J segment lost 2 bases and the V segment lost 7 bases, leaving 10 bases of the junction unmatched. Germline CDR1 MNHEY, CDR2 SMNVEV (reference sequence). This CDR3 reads CASTESGTEQETQYF. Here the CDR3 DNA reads TGTGCCAGCACCGAAAGCGGGACTGAACAAGAGACCCAGTACTTC.

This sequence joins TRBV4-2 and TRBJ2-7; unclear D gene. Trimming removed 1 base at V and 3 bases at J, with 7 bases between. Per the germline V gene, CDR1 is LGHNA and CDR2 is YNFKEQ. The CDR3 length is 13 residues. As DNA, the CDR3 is TGTGCCAGCAGCCAAGTGGGTCTCTACGAGCAGTACTTC. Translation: CASSQVGLYEQYF.

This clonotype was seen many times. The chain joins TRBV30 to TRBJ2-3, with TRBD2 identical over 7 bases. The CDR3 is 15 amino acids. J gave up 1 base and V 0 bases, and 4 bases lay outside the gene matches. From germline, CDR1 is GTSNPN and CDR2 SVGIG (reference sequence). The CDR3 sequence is CAWSVRLAGTDTQYF. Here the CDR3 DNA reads TGTGCCTGGAGTGTTAGGCTAGCGGGCACAGATACGCAGTATTTT.

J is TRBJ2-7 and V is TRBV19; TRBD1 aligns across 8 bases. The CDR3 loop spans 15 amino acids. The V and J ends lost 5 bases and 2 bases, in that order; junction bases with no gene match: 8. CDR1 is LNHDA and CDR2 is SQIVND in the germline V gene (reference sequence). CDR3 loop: CASSAGTGVPYEQYF. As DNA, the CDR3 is TGTGCCAGTAGTGCCGGGACAGGAGTTCCCTACGAGCAGTACTTC.

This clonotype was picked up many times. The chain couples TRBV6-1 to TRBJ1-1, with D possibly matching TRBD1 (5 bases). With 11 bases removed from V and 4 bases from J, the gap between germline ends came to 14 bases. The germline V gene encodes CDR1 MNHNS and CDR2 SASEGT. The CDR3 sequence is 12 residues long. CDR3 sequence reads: CASKAGSTEAFF. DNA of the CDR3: TGTGCCTCAAAGGCAGGGAGCACTGAAGCTTTCTTT.

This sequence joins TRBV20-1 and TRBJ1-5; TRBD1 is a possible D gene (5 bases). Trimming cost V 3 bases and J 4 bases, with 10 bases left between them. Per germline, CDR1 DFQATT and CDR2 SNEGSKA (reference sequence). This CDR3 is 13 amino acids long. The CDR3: CSASVGVNQPQHF. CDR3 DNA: TGCAGTGCTAGTGTGGGGGTTAATCAGCCCCAGCATTTT.

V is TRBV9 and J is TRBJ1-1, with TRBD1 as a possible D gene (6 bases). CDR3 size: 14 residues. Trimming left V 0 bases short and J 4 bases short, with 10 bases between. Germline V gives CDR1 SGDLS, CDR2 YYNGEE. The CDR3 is CASSVAQQGTEAFF. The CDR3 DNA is TGTGCCAGCAGCGTAGCACAACAGGGCACTGAAGCTTTCTTT.

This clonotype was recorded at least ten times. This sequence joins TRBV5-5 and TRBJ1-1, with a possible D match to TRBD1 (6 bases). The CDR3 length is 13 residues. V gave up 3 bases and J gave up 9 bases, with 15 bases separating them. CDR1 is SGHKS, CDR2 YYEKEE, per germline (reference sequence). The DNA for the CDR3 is TGTGCCAGCAGCTCGAGGGGGGCCGGACAAGCTTTCTTT. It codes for CASSSRGAGQAFF. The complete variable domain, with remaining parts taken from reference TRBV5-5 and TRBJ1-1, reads DAGVTQSPTHLIKTRGQQVTLRCSPISGHKSVSWYQQVLGQGPQFIFQYYEKEERGRGNFPDRFSARQFPNYSSELNVNALLLGDSALYLCASSSRGAGQAFFGQGTRLTVV.

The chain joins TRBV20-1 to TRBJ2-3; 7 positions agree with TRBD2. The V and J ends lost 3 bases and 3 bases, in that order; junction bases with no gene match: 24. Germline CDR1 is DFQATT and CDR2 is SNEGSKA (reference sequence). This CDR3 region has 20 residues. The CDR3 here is CSASPRLDSGPLGRTDTQYF. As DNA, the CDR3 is TGCAGTGCTAGTCCCCGGCTAGATAGCGGGCCTCTCGGGAGGACAGATACGCAGTATTTT.

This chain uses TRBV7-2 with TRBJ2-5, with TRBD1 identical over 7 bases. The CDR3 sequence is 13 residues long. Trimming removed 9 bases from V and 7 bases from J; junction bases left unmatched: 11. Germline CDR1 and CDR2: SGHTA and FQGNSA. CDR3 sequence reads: CASSMGQSGTQYF. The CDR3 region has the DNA TGTGCCAGTAGTATGGGACAGTCGGGGACCCAGTACTTC. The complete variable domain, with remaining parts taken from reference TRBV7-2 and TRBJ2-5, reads GAGVSQSPSNKVTEKGKDVELRCDPISGHTALYWYRQSLGQGLEFLIYFQGNSAPDKSGLPSDRFSAERTGGSVSTLTIQRTQQEDSAVYLCASSMGQSGTQYFGPGTRLLVL.

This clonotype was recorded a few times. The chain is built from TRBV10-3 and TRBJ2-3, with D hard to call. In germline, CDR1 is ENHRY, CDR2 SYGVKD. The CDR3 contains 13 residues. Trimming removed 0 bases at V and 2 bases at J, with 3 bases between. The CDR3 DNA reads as TGTGCCATCAGTGAGTCATCCACAGATACGCAGTATTTT. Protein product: CAISESSTDTQYF.

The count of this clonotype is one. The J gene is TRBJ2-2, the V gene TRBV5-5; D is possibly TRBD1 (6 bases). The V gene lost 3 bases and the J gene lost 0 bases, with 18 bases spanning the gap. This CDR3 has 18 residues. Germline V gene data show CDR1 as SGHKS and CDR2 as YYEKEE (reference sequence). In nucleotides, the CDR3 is TGTGCCAGCAGCTCCCCGGGGTCGGCAGGGGCGAACACCGGGGAGCTGTTTTTT. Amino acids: CASSSPGSAGANTGELFF.

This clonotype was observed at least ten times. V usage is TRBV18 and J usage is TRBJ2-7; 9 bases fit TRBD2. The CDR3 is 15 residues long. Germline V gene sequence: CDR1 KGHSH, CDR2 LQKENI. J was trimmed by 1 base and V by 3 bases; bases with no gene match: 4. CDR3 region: CASSPGLAGSYEQYF. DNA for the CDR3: TGTGCCAGCTCACCGGGGCTAGCGGGATCCTACGAGCAGTACTTC.

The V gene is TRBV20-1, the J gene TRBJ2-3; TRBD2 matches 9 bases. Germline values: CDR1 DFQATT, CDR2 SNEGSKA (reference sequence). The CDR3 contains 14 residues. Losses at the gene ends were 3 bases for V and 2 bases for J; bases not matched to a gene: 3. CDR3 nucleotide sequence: TGCAGTGCTAGCGCTAGCGGGGTCACAGATACGCAGTATTTT. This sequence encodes CSASASGVTDTQYF.

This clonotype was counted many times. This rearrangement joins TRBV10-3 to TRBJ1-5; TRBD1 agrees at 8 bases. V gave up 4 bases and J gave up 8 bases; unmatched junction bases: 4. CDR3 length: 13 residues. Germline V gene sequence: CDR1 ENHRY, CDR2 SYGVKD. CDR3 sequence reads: CAISGTGSEPQHF. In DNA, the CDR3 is TGTGCCATCAGTGGGACAGGGAGCGAGCCCCAGCATTTT.

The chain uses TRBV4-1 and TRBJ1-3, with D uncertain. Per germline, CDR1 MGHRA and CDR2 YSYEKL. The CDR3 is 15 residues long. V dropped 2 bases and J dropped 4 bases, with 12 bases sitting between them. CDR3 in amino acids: CASSQQATAGNTIYF. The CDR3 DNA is TGCGCCAGCAGCCAACAGGCGACCGCAGGAAACACCATATATTTT.

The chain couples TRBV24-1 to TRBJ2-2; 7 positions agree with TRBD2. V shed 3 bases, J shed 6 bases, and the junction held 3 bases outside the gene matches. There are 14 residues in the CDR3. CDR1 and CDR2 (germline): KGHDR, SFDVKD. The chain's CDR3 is CATSDRGGPGELFF. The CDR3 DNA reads TGTGCCACCAGTGATCGGGGAGGGCCCGGGGAGCTGTTTTTT.

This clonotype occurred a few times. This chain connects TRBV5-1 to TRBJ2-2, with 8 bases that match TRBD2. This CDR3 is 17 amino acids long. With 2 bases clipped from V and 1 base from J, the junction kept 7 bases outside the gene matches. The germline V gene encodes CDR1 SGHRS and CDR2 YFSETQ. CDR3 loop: CASSLGAGGMNTGELFF. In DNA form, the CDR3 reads TGCGCCAGCAGCTTAGGTGCGGGAGGAATGAACACCGGGGAGCTGTTTTTT.

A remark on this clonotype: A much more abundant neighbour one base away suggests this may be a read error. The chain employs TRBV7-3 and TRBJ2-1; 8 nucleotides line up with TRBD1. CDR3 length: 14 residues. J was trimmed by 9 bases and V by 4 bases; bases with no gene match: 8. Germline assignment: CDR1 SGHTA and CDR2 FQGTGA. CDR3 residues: CASSSTGGVGEQFF. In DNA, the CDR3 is TGTGCCAGCAGCTCAACAGGGGGAGTGGGTGAGCAGTTCTTC.

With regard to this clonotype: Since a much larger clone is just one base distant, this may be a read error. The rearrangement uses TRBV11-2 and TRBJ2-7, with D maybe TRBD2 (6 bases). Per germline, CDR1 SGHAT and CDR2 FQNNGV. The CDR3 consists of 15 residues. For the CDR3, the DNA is TGTGCCAGCAGCTCGGGACTGGCGGGGCCCTACGAGCAGTGCTTC. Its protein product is CASSSGLAGPYEQCF.

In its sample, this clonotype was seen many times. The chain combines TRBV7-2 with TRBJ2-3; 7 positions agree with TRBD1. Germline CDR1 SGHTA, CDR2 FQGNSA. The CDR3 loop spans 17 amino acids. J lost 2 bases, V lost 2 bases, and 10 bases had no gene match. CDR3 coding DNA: TGTGCCAGCAGCTTAACCTATCCGGGACAGATCACAGATACGCAGTATTTT. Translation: CASSLTYPGQITDTQYF.

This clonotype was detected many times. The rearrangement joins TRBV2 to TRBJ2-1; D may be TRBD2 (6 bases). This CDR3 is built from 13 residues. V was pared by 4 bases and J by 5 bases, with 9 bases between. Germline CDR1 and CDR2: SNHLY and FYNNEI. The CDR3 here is CASSGGANNEQFF. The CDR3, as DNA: TGTGCCAGCAGTGGCGGGGCGAACAATGAGCAGTTCTTC. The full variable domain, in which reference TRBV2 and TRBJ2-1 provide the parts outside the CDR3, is EPEVTQTPSHQVTQMGQEVILRCVPISNHLYFYWYRQILGQKVEFLVSFYNNEISEKSEIFDDQFSVERPDGSNFTLKIRSTKLEDSAMYFCASSGGANNEQFFGPGTRLTVL.